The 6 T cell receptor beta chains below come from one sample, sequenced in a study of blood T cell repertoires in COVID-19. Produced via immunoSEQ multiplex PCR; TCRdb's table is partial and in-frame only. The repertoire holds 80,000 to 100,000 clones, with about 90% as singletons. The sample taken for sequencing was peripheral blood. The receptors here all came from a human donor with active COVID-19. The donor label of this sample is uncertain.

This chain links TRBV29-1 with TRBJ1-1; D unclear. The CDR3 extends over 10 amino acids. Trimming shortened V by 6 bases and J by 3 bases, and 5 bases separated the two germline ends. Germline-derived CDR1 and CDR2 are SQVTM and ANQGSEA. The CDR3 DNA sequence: TGCAGCGTGGAGGACACTGAAGCTTTCTTT. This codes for CSVEDTEAFF.

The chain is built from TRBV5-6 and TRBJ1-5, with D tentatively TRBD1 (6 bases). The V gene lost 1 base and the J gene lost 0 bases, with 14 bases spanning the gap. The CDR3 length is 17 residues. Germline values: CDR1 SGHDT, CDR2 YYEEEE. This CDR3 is CASSLLGRGNSNQPQHF. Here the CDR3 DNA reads TGTGCCAGCAGCTTGTTAGGTAGGGGGAATAGCAATCAGCCCCAGCATTTT. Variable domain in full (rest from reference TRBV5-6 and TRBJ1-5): DAGVTQSPTHLIKTRGQQVTLRCSPKSGHDTVSWYQQALGQGPQFIFQYYEEEERQRGNFPDRFSGHQFPNYSSELNVNALLLGDSALYLCASSLLGRGNSNQPQHFGDGTRLSIL.

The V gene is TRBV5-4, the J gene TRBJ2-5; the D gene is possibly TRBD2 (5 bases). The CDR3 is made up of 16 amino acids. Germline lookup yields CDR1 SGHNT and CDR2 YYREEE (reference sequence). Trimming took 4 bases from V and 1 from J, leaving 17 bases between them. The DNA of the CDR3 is TGTGCCAGCAGCCGCTCCCTCACTAGACTCCAAGAGACCCAGTACTTC. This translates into CASSRSLTRLQETQYF.

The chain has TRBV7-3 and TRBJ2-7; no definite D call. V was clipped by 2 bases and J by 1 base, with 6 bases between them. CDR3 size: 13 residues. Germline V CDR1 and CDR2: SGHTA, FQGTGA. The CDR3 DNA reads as TGTGCCAGCAGCTTAGGCAGGTCCTACGAGCAGTACTTC. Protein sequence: CASSLGRSYEQYF.

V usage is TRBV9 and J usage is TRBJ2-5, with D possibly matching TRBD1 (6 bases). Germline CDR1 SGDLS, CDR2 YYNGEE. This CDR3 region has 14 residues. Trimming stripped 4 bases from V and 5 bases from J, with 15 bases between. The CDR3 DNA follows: TGTGCCAGCAGCCGCGTCACAGGGTTGGAGACCCAGTACTTC. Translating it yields CASSRVTGLETQYF.

CDR3 loop: CASRDTGTGGYTF. CDR3 sequence (DNA): TGTGCCAGTAGAGATACCGGGACAGGGGGCTACACCTTC. The chain couples TRBV19 to TRBJ1-2, with TRBD1 matching over 9 bases. The ends lost 6 bases at V and 8 bases at J; junction bases unmatched: 7. The CDR3 is 13 residues long. CDR1 and CDR2 from the germline V gene are LNHDA and SQIVND (reference sequence).